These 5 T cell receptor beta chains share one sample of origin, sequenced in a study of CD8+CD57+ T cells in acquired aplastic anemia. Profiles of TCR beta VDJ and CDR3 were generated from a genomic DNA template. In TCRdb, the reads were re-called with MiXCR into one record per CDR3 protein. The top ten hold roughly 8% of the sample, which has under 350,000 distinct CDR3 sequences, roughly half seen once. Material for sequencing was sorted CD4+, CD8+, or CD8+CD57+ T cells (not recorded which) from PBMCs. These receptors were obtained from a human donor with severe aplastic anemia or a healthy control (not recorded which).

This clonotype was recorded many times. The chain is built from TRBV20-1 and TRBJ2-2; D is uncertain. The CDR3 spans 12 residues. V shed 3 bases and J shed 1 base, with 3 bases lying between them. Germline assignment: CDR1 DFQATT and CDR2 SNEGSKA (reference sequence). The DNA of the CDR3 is TGCAGTGCTAGGGAGAACACCGGGGAGCTGTTTTTT. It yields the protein CSARENTGELFF.

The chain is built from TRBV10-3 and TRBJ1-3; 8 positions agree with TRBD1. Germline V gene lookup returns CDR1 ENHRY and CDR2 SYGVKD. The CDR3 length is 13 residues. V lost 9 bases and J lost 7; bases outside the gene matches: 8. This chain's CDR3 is CAMTGENGNTIYF. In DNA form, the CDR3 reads TGTGCCATGACAGGGGAGAATGGGAACACCATATATTTT.

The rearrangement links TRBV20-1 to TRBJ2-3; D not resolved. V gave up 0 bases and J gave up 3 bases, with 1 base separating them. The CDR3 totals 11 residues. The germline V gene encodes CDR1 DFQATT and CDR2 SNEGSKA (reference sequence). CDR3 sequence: CSARDTDTQYF. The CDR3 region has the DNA TGCAGTGCTAGAGATACAGATACGCAGTATTTT.

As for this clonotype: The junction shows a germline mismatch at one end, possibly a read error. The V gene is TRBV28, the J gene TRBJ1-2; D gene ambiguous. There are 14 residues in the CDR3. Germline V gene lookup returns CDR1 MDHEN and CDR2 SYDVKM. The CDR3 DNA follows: TGTGCCAGCAGTTTGTTCATCACTAACTATGTCTACACCTTC. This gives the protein CASSLFITNYVYTF.

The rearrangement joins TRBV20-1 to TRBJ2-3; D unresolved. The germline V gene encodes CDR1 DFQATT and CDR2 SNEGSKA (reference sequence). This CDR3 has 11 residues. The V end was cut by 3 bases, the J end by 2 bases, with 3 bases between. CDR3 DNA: TGCAGTGCTAGGCACACAGATACGCAGTATTTT. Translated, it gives CSARHTDTQYF.